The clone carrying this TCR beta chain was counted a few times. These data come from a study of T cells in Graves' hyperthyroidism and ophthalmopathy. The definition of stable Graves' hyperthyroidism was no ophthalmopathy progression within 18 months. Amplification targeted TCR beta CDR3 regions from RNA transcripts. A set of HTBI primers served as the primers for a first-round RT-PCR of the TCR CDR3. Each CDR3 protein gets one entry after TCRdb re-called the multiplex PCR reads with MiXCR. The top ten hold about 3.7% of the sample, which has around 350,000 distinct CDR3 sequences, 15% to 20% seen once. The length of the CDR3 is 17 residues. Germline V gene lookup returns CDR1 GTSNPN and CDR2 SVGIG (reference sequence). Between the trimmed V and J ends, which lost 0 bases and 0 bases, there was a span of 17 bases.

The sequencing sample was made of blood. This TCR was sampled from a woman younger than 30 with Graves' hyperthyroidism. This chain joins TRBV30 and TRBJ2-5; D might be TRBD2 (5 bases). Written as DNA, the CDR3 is TGTGCCTGGAGTGTCCCGGGGAATACGAAAAACCAAGAGACCCAGTACTTC. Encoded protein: CAWSVPGNTKNQETQYF.